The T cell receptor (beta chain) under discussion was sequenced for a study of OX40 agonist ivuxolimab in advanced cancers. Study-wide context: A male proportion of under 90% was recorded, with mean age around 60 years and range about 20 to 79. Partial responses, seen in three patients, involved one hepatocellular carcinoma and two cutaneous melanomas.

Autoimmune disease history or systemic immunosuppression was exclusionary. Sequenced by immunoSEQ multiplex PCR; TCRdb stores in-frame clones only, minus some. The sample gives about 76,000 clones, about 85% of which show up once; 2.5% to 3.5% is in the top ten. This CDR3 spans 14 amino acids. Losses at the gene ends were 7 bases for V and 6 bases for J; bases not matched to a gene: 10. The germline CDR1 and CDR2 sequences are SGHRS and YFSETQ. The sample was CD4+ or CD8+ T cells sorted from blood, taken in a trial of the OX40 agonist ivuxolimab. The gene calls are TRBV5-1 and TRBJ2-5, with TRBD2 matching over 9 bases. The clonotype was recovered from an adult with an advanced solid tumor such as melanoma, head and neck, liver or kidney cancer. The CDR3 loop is CASGGGRAAQTQYF. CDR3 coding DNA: TGCGCCAGCGGCGGCGGGAGGGCCGCACAGACCCAGTACTTC.